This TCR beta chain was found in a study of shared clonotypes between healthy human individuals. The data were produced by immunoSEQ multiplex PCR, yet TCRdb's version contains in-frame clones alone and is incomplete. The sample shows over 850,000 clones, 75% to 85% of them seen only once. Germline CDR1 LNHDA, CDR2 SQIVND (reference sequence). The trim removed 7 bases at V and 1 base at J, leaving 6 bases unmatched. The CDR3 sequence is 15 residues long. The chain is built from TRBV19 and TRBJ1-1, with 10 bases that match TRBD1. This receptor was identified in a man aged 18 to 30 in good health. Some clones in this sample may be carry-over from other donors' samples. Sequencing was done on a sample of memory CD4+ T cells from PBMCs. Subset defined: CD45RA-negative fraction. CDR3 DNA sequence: TGTGCCAGTACCGGGACAGGGGCCCCGAACACTGAAGCTTTCTTT. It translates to CASTGTGAPNTEAFF.